These 27 T cell receptor beta chains were sequenced from one sample in a study of blood T cell repertoires in COVID-19. Profiled with immunoSEQ multiplex PCR; TCRdb holds only in-frame clones, not every one. Of over 60,000 clones in the sample, over 75% were seen once. The sequencing input was peripheral blood. These TCRs come from an older man with active or convalescent COVID-19.

The chain joins TRBV18 to TRBJ2-1, with D tentatively TRBD1 (5 bases). The CDR3 runs to 12 residues. V shed 2 bases and J shed 8 bases, with 7 bases lying between them. CDR1 KGHSH and CDR2 LQKENI come from the germline V gene. CDR3 DNA: TGTGCCAGCTCACCAAGGGGTGATGAGCAGTTCTTC. It encodes CASSPRGDEQFF.

This chain links TRBV7-3 with TRBJ1-1; weak D call: TRBD1 (6 bases). V shed 5 bases and J shed 2 bases, with 12 bases lying between them. The germline CDR1 and CDR2 sequences are SGHTA and FQGTGA. The CDR3 has 14 residues. The DNA for the CDR3 is TGTGCCAGCAGCGTAGGGGGAGTTAACACTGAAGCTTTCTTT. Amino acids: CASSVGGVNTEAFF.

The chain combines TRBV3-1 (or the pseudogene TRBV3-2) with TRBJ1-1; possibly TRBD1 for D (5 bases). Germline CDR1 is LGHDT and CDR2 is YNNKEL (reference sequence). CDR3 length: 14 residues. The germline V and J ends were trimmed by 1 base and 0 bases, with 6 bases remaining between them. For the CDR3, the DNA is TGTGCCAGCAGCCAAGGCAGGGTGAACACTGAAGCTTTCTTT. Its protein is CASSQGRVNTEAFF.

The V and J genes are TRBV11-2 and TRBJ2-7, with a weak D call TRBD1 (5 bases). This CDR3 contains 14 residues. Trimming left V 0 bases short and J 7 bases short, with 13 bases between. From germline, CDR1 is SGHAT and CDR2 FQNNGV. CDR3 loop: CASSLDGAFREQYF. The CDR3 region has the DNA TGTGCCAGCAGCTTAGATGGGGCATTTCGGGAGCAGTACTTC.

This chain connects TRBV7-2 to TRBJ1-4; D may be TRBD1 (6 bases). The CDR3 sequence is 16 residues long. The ends were cut back, 0 bases at V and 0 bases at J, with 8 bases in the middle. Germline V gene lookup returns CDR1 SGHTA and CDR2 FQGNSA. CDR3 amino acids: CASSLASGATNEKLFF. The CDR3, as DNA: TGTGCCAGCAGCTTAGCGTCAGGGGCAACTAATGAAAAACTGTTTTTT.

The chain combines TRBV9 with TRBJ2-7; 7 bases match TRBD2. CDR1 SGDLS and CDR2 YYNGEE come from the germline V gene. There are 15 residues in the CDR3. Trimming took 0 bases from V and 5 from J; bases not matched to a gene: 8. Here the CDR3 reads CASSVGVRGDHEQYF. CDR3 in DNA: TGTGCCAGCAGCGTAGGAGTTCGGGGGGACCACGAGCAGTACTTC.

The V and J genes are TRBV19 and TRBJ1-1, with 7 positions matching TRBD1. Trimming cost V 5 bases and J 2 bases; bases outside gene matches: 5. This CDR3 is 14 amino acids long. Germline V CDR1 and CDR2: LNHDA, SQIVND (reference sequence). Here the CDR3 reads CASSVTGANTEAFF. The CDR3 DNA follows: TGTGCCAGTAGTGTAACAGGGGCCAACACTGAAGCTTTCTTT.

The chain recombines TRBV6-5 with TRBJ1-2, with 9 bases lining up with TRBD1. The CDR3 has 15 amino acids. Trimming removed 2 bases from V and 4 bases from J; junction bases left unmatched: 5. The germline gives CDR1 MNHEY, CDR2 SVGAGI. The CDR3 spells CASSYTGGAGYGYTF. CDR3 sequence (DNA): TGTGCCAGCAGTTACACAGGGGGCGCGGGCTATGGCTACACCTTC.

The gene calls are TRBV11-3 and TRBJ2-3; D is perhaps TRBD2 (6 bases). Deletions cut 1 base from V and 2 bases from J, with 16 bases between. The CDR3 totals 17 residues. From germline, CDR1 is SGHNT and CDR2 YENEEA. The CDR3 loop reads CASSLGVRDLHTDTQYF. The CDR3 DNA follows: TGTGCCAGCAGCTTAGGTGTGAGGGACTTACACACAGATACGCAGTATTTT. Full variable domain (remainder filled in from reference TRBV11-3 and TRBJ2-3): EAGVVQSPRYKIIEKKQPVAFWCNPISGHNTLYWYLQNLGQGPELLIRYENEEAVDDSQLPKDRFSAERLKGVDSTLKIQPAELGDSAVYLCASSLGVRDLHTDTQYFGPGTRLTVL.

This clone is a singleton in its sample. The chain carries TRBV7-6 and TRBJ2-7, with TRBD1 identical over 12 bases. The CDR3 is made up of 16 amino acids. CDR1 is SGHVS, CDR2 FNYEAQ, per germline. V lost 1 base to trimming and J lost 5 bases; unmatched junction nucleotides: 6. The DNA of the CDR3 is TGTGCCAGCAGCTTAGGAACCGGGACAGGGGGCAACGAGCAGTACTTC. It encodes CASSLGTGTGGNEQYF. Together with reference TRBV7-6 and TRBJ2-7, the CDR3 gives the full variable domain: GAGVSQSPRYKVTKRGQDVALRCDPISGHVSLYWYRQALGQGPEFLTYFNYEAQQDKSGLPNDRFSAERPEGSISTLTIQRTEQRDSAMYRCASSLGTGTGGNEQYFGPGTRLTVT.

The chain combines TRBV11-2 with TRBJ1-6; D is unclear. V was pared by 3 bases and J by 5 bases, with 8 bases between. This CDR3 is 14 amino acids long. The germline V gene encodes CDR1 SGHAT and CDR2 FQNNGV. The DNA of the CDR3 is TGTGCCAGCAGCTTCAAACAGCATAATTCACCCCTCCACTTT. It translates to CASSFKQHNSPLHF.

This clone appeared a single time. The chain uses TRBV6-1 and TRBJ1-2, with 8 nucleotides matching TRBD1. Losses at the gene ends were 4 bases for V and 2 bases for J; bases not matched to a gene: 9. This CDR3 is 16 amino acids long. Per the germline V gene, CDR1 is MNHNS and CDR2 is SASEGT. This chain's CDR3 is CASSALRTGRNYGYTF. As DNA, the CDR3 is TGTGCCAGCAGTGCCCTCAGGACAGGGAGAAACTATGGCTACACCTTC.

The chain uses TRBV29-1 and TRBJ2-7; D possibly corresponds to TRBD1 (6 bases). There are 14 residues in the CDR3. Germline lookup yields CDR1 SQVTM and CDR2 ANQGSEA. V shed 6 bases and J shed 1 base, with 16 bases lying between them. CDR3 loop: CSVSRDMLSYEQYF. In DNA, the CDR3 is TGCAGCGTCTCCCGGGACATGTTATCCTACGAGCAGTACTTC.

The V gene is TRBV19, the J gene TRBJ2-5; TRBD2 matches 7 bases. The V gene's germline CDR1 is LNHDA and CDR2 SQIVND (reference sequence). After removal of 3 bases from V and 3 bases from J, the junction contained 10 bases not matched to a gene. The CDR3 length is 16 residues. The CDR3, as DNA: TGTGCCAGTAGTATTACCCCAGCGGGGTGGGAAGAGACCCAGTACTTC. It encodes CASSITPAGWEETQYF. Full variable domain (remainder filled in from reference TRBV19 and TRBJ2-5): DGGITQSPKYLFRKEGQNVTLSCEQNLNHDAMYWYRQDPGQGLRLIYYSQIVNDFQKGDIAEGYSVSREKKESFPLTVTSAQKNPTAFYLCASSITPAGWEETQYFGPGTRLLVL.

V is TRBV3-1 (or the pseudogene TRBV3-2) and J is TRBJ2-7; 7 bases agree with TRBD2. The trim removed 1 base at V and 2 bases at J, leaving 2 bases unmatched. This CDR3 contains 14 residues. Germline CDR1 reads LGHDT; CDR2 reads YNNKEL (reference sequence). The chain's CDR3 is CASSQAAGAYEQYF. CDR3 DNA: TGTGCCAGCAGCCAAGCTGCGGGAGCCTACGAGCAGTACTTC.

The chain is built from TRBV6-5 and TRBJ1-1; 8 bases fit TRBD1. V was clipped by 5 bases and J by 7 bases; unmatched bases: 3. The CDR3 is 12 residues long. Germline values: CDR1 MNHEY, CDR2 SVGAGI. CDR3 DNA: TGTGCCAGCAGTCTAGGACAGGGTGAAGCTTTCTTT. This sequence encodes CASSLGQGEAFF.

The rearrangement links TRBV19 to TRBJ2-1; a weak D match, TRBD1 (6 bases). CDR3 length equals 14 residues. The V gene's germline CDR1 is LNHDA and CDR2 SQIVND (reference sequence). V gave up 4 bases and J gave up 4 bases, with 11 bases separating them. CDR3 protein: CASSTDSTYNEQFF. In DNA, the CDR3 is TGTGCCAGTAGTACGGACAGCACGTACAATGAGCAGTTCTTC.

This sequence joins TRBV6-2 or TRBV6-3 and TRBJ2-7; a weak D match, TRBD1 (6 bases). V was trimmed by 5 bases and J by 2 bases, leaving 22 bases between them. The germline CDR1 and CDR2 sequences are MNHEY and SVGEGT. The CDR3 consists of 17 residues. For the CDR3, the DNA is TGTGCCAGCAGTCCCACCGGGACACAGTTTTTTCCCTACGAGCAGTACTTC. Translated: CASSPTGTQFFPYEQYF.

The rearrangement joins TRBV19 to TRBJ1-5; no definite D call. The CDR3 is 14 amino acids. Germline-derived CDR1 and CDR2 are LNHDA and SQIVND (reference sequence). V lost 5 bases to trimming and J lost 1 base, with 9 bases between them. The CDR3 DNA sequence: TGTGCCAGTAGTTCGGGAGGAAGCAATCAGCCCCAGCATTTT. This gives the protein CASSSGGSNQPQHF.

The CDR3 is CASSLYRATNEKLFF. CDR3 bases: TGTGCCAGCAGTTTATACAGGGCGACTAATGAAAAACTGTTTTTT. V gene TRBV27 combines with J gene TRBJ1-4; D perhaps matches TRBD1 (6 bases). Trimming cost V 1 base and J 2 bases, with 8 bases left between them. Germline V gene data show CDR1 as MNHEY and CDR2 as SMNVEV (reference sequence). The CDR3 totals 15 residues.

The rearrangement joins TRBV6-2 or TRBV6-3 to TRBJ2-4, with D possibly matching TRBD2 (5 bases). V was trimmed by 6 bases and J by 3 bases, leaving 18 bases between them. This CDR3 comprises 16 residues. Germline V gives CDR1 MNHEY, CDR2 SVGEGT. CDR3 residues: CASSSPGLSSKNIQYF. Here the CDR3 DNA reads TGTGCCAGCAGCTCCCCGGGGTTATCGAGCAAAAACATTCAGTACTTC.

This clone has a handful of counts. The J gene is TRBJ2-3, the V gene TRBV20-1; D gene uncertain. V gave up 6 bases and J gave up 4 bases, with 8 bases separating them. CDR1 DFQATT and CDR2 SNEGSKA come from the germline V gene (reference sequence). The CDR3 loop spans 11 amino acids. CDR3 coding DNA: TGCAGTGCAATGGCGGCAGATACGCAGTATTTT. It is translated as CSAMAADTQYF.

The V and J genes are TRBV12-5 and TRBJ1-2, with D maybe TRBD1 (5 bases). V lost 6 bases to trimming and J lost 6 bases, with 11 bases between them. Looked up from germline, CDR1 is LGHNT and CDR2 is FRNRAP. The CDR3 sequence is 12 residues long. The CDR3 loop reads CASGPGGNGYTF. The CDR3 DNA reads as TGTGCTAGTGGGCCTGGGGGGAATGGCTACACCTTC.

The chain carries TRBV7-6 and TRBJ2-7, with 9 bases matching TRBD1. CDR1 is SGHVS, CDR2 FNYEAQ, per germline. V was pared by 5 bases and J by 2 bases, with 13 bases of the junction left unmatched. The CDR3 length is 17 residues. This chain's CDR3 is CASSRGPPGQGTYEQYF. The DNA for the CDR3 is TGTGCCAGCAGCCGAGGCCCGCCGGGACAGGGAACCTACGAGCAGTACTTC.

J is TRBJ2-1 and V is TRBV14, with D uncertain. Germline lookup yields CDR1 SGHDN and CDR2 FVKESK. V was trimmed by 3 bases and J by 5 bases, leaving 8 bases between them. The CDR3 consists of 13 residues. This chain's CDR3 is CASSHSRNNEQFF. The CDR3 DNA reads as TGTGCCAGCAGCCACTCCAGGAACAATGAGCAGTTCTTC.

There are a few counts of this clone. The chain recombines TRBV10-3 with TRBJ2-1; TRBD1 matches 10 bases. Germline-derived CDR1 and CDR2 are ENHRY and SYGVKD. V lost 6 bases to trimming and J lost 6 bases; unmatched junction nucleotides: 11. The CDR3 sequence is 16 residues long. The CDR3 DNA is TGTGCCATCAGCCCCGGGGACAGGGGACTTCGCAATGAGCAGTTCTTC. Translated, it gives CAISPGDRGLRNEQFF.

The chain is built from TRBV12-3 or TRBV12-4 and TRBJ1-1, with D possibly matching TRBD1 (6 bases). The CDR3 loop spans 13 amino acids. The germline V and J ends were trimmed by 6 bases and 6 bases, with 14 bases remaining between them. In DNA form, the CDR3 reads TGTGCCAGCAGGACGAGGGGGATCGCTGAAGCTTTCTTT. This gives the protein CASRTRGIAEAFF.